This TCR beta chain was identified in a study of cytomegalovirus exposure and HLA in healthy donors. With 60 Vbeta and 13 Jbeta primers, the PCR was carried out. Clones were read by immunoSEQ multiplex PCR, and TCRdb kept only the in-frame ones, dropping some. The sample includes around 100,000 clones, 60% to 75% of them seen just once. Looked up from germline, CDR1 is SGHKS and CDR2 is YYEKEE (reference sequence). The CDR3 totals 14 residues. V shed 3 bases, J shed 4 bases, and the junction held 5 bases outside the gene matches. The rearrangement uses TRBV5-5 and TRBJ1-1; 8 bases map to TRBD1. The sequence was collected from a man aged 40-50 years in good health and CMV-seropositive. Sample: PBMCs. CDR3 region: CASSWRQGSTEAFF. CDR3 DNA sequence: TGTGCCAGCAGCTGGCGACAGGGGAGCACTGAAGCTTTCTTT. Complete variable domain (other parts from reference TRBV5-5 and TRBJ1-1): DAGVTQSPTHLIKTRGQQVTLRCSPISGHKSVSWYQQVLGQGPQFIFQYYEKEERGRGNFPDRFSARQFPNYSSELNVNALLLGDSALYLCASSWRQGSTEAFFGQGTRLTVV.